This is a list of T cell receptor beta chains from one sample in a study of blood T cell repertoires in COVID-19. The data were produced by immunoSEQ multiplex PCR, yet TCRdb's version contains in-frame clones alone and is incomplete. The sample includes 200,000 to 250,000 clones, 82% of them seen just once. The sequenced sample consisted of peripheral blood. The receptors were gathered from a woman in her 70s with COVID-19, enrolled during active disease. Both conserved end residues are part of each CDR3. The D gene is left open where the match is weak. Only part of the rows carry a size: once, few, many, or a class if the clone is expanded.

TRBD1 | TRBJ1-5 | NA | TRBV7-2 | CASRQGIANQPQHF | TGTGCCAGTAGACAGGGGATCGCCAATCAGCCCCAGCATTTT
NA | TRBJ2-7 | NA | TRBV28 | CASSFSFGTSVGEQYF | TGTGCCAGCAGTTTCTCCTTCGGGACAAGCGTAGGCGAGCAGTACTTC
TRBD1 | TRBJ1-5 | NA | TRBV19 | CASSIRGNQPQHF | TGTGCCAGTAGTATCAGGGGGAATCAGCCCCAGCATTTT
TRBD1 | TRBJ1-4 | NA | TRBV5-1 | CASSFGDRTNEKLFF | TGCGCCAGCAGCTTTGGGGACAGAACTAATGAAAAACTGTTTTTT
TRBD1 | TRBJ2-3 | few | TRBV7-2 | CASSLGTGETDTQYF | TGTGCCAGCAGCTTAGGGACAGGGGAGACAGATACGCAGTATTTT
TRBD2 | TRBJ2-1 | NA | TRBV24-1 | CATSDLGLAGAGNEQFF | TGTGCCACCAGTGATTTGGGACTAGCGGGAGCGGGGAATGAGCAGTTCTTC
TRBD1 | TRBJ1-5 | NA | TRBV5-8 | CASRRDRAGLAQHF | TGTGCCAGCAGGAGGGACAGGGCAGGTCTGGCCCAGCATTTT
NA | TRBJ1-6 | NA | TRBV30 | CAWTNSSPLHF | TGTGCCTGGACAAATAGTTCACCCCTCCACTTT
NA | TRBJ1-2 | NA | TRBV6-6 | CASSYRADTGDGYTF | TGTGCCAGCAGTTACAGGGCGGACACCGGAGATGGCTACACCTTC
TRBD1 | TRBJ1-1 | NA | TRBV7-8 | CASSLGVTGRNTEAFF | TGTGCCAGCAGCCTCGGAGTGACAGGGAGGAACACTGAAGCTTTCTTT
TRBD2 | TRBJ2-7 | once | TRBV30 | CAWSVREGGEQYF | TGTGCCTGGAGTGTTCGGGAGGGCGGCGAGCAGTACTTC
TRBD1 | TRBJ1-1 | NA | TRBV7-2 | CASSRTGANTEAFF | TGTGCCAGCAGTCGCACAGGGGCGAATACTGAAGCTTTCTTT
NA | TRBJ1-2 | NA | TRBV28 | CATLGGGRAPYGYTF | TGTGCCACTCTCGGGGGGGGCAGGGCCCCTTATGGCTACACCTTC
TRBD2 | TRBJ2-7 | NA | TRBV7-8 | CASSQTLAGGPNLLREQYF | TGTGCCAGCAGCCAGACACTAGCGGGAGGGCCGAACCTCCTAAGGGAGCAGTACTTC
NA | TRBJ2-3 | NA | TRBV5-1 | CASSFPRGLGTDTQYF | TGCGCCAGCAGCTTCCCTAGGGGCCTAGGGACAGATACGCAGTATTTT
NA | TRBJ2-6 | NA | TRBV7-2 | CASSLVSLTSSGANVLTF | TGTGCCAGCAGCTTAGTTTCACTGACTAGCTCTGGGGCCAACGTCCTGACTTTC
NA | TRBJ1-2 | NA | TRBV2 | CASSIRESDGYTF | TGTGCCAGCAGTATCCGGGAGTCGGATGGCTACACCTTC
TRBD1 | TRBJ1-3 | NA | TRBV28 | CASSAITGAVSGNTIYF | TGTGCCAGCAGCGCCATAACAGGGGCCGTCTCTGGAAACACCATATATTTT
NA | TRBJ1-1 | NA | TRBV11-3 | CASSLDVLKLTGSAEAFF | TGTGCCAGCAGCTTAGATGTTCTAAAATTGACAGGATCGGCTGAAGCTTTCTTT
NA | TRBJ1-5 | NA | TRBV21-1 | CASSKGQGNQPQHF | TGTGCCAGCAGCAAGGGGCAGGGGAATCAGCCCCAGCATTTT
TRBD2 | TRBJ2-1 | NA | TRBV2 | CASRTTSGTYNEQFF | TGTGCCAGCAGAACCACTAGCGGGACTTACAATGAGCAGTTCTTC
NA | TRBJ2-7 | NA | TRBV7-9 | CASSSTSPALQQWPEQYF | TGTGCCAGCAGTTCCACTAGCCCGGCCCTTCAACAGTGGCCGGAGCAGTACTTC
NA | TRBJ1-1 | NA | TRBV19 | CASSRYSGSLNTEAFF | TGTGCCAGTAGTAGGTATTCTGGCAGTCTGAACACTGAAGCTTTCTTT
TRBD2 | TRBJ2-5 | NA | TRBV3-1/TRBV3-2 | CASSRRPEGLAGGGETQYF | TGTGCCAGCAGCCGACGGCCGGAGGGACTAGCGGGGGGAGGGGAGACCCAGTACTTC
NA | TRBJ1-3 | once | TRBV29-1 | CSVEDTGSGNTIYF | TGCAGCGTTGAAGATACTGGCTCTGGAAACACCATATATTTT
NA | TRBJ2-7 | NA | TRBV7-2 | CASSPRTGFTYEQYF | TGTGCCAGCAGCCCCCGGACTGGCTTCACCTACGAGCAGTACTTC
TRBD1 | TRBJ1-2 | NA | TRBV6-5 | CASSYSPGTGDGYTF | TGTGCCAGCAGTTACTCCCCCGGGACAGGGGATGGCTACACCTTC
NA | TRBJ1-5 | few | TRBV4-2 | CASSQDGRGHQPQHF | TGTGCCAGCAGCCAAGATGGAAGGGGCCATCAGCCCCAGCATTTT
NA | TRBJ2-7 | NA | TRBV7-9 | CASSFDGSYEQYF | TGTGCCAGCAGCTTCGACGGGTCCTACGAGCAGTACTTC
TRBD1 | TRBJ1-5 | NA | TRBV7-2 | CASSPQMTGGSNQPQHF | TGTGCCAGCAGCCCCCAAATGACAGGGGGAAGCAATCAGCCCCAGCATTTT
NA | TRBJ2-2 | NA | TRBV7-6 | CASSSRRGSDPGELFF | TGTGCCAGCAGCTCCCGAAGGGGGTCGGATCCCGGGGAGCTGTTTTTT
TRBD2 | TRBJ2-2 | NA | TRBV11-3 | CASSFNTGGTGELFF | TGTGCCAGCAGCTTTAACACGGGGGGAACCGGGGAGCTGTTTTTT
NA | TRBJ2-2 | once | TRBV9 | CASSAFGELFF | TGTGCCAGCAGCGCATTCGGGGAGCTGTTTTTT
TRBD1 | TRBJ2-7 | NA | TRBV28 | CASSYPGQGYEQYF | TGTGCCAGCAGTTACCCGGGACAGGGCTACGAGCAGTACTTC